This T cell receptor beta chain derives from a study of cytomegalovirus exposure and HLA in healthy donors. Whole-study results and caveats: In vitro work confirmed that a few CMV-associated chains recognize CMV antigens.

Sequenced by immunoSEQ multiplex PCR; TCRdb stores in-frame clones only, minus some. The table shows hundreds of thousands of clones, with 70% to 90% occurring only once. Notes on this clone: Its antigen is still unknown.

Sequencing was carried out using PBMCs. The TCR sequence derives from a woman aged 18-29 years in good health and CMV-seronegative.

The CDR3 spells CASSLEQVSEQYF. Written as DNA, the CDR3 is TGCGCCAGCAGCCTGGAACAGGTCTCCGAGCAGTACTTC. The rearrangement joins TRBV4-1 to TRBJ2-7; TRBD1 might be the D (5 bases). The germline V gene encodes CDR1 MGHRA and CDR2 YSYEKL. The CDR3 runs 13 residues. Trimming shortened V by 4 bases and J by 6 bases, and 13 bases separated the two germline ends.